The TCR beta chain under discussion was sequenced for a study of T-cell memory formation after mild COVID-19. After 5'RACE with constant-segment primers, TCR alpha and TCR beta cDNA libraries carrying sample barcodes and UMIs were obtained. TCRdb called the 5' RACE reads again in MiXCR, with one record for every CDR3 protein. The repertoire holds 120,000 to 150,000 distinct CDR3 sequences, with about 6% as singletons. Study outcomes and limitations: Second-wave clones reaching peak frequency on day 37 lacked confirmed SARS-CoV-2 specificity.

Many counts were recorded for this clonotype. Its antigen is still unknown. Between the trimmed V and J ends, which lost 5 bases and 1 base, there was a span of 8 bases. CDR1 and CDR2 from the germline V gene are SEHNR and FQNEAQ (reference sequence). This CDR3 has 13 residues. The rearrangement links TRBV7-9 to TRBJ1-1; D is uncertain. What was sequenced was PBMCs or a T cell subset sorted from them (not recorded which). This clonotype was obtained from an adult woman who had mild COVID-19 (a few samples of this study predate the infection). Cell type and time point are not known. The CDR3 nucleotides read TGTGCCAGCAGCAACATCAGGAACACTGAAGCTTTCTTT. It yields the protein CASSNIRNTEAFF.